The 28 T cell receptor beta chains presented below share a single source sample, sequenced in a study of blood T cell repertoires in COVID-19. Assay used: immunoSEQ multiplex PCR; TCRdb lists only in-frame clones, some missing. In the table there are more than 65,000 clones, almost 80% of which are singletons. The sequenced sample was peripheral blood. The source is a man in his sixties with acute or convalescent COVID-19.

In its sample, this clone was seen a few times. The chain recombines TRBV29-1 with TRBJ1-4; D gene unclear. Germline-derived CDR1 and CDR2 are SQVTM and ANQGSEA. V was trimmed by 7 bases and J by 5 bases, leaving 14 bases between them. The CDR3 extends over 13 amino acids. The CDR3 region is CSASMSANEKLFF. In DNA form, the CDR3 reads TGCAGCGCCTCCATGTCCGCGAATGAAAAACTGTTTTTT.

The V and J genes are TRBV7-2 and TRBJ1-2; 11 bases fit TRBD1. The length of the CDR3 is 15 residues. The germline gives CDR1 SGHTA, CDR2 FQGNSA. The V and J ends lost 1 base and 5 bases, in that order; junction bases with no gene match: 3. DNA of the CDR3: TGTGCCAGCAGCTTAGTAGGGACAGGGGGATATGGCTACACCTTC. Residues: CASSLVGTGGYGYTF.

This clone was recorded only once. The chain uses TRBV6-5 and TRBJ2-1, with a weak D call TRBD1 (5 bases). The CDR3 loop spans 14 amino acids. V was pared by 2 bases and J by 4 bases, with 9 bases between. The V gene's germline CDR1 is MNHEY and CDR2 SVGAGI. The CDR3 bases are TGTGCCAGCAGTTACAGGGGCCCTTACAATGAGCAGTTCTTC. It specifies CASSYRGPYNEQFF.

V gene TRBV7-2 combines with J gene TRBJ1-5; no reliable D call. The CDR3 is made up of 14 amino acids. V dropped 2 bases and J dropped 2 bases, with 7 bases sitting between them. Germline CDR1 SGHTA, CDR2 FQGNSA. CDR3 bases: TGTGCCAGCAGCTTAATAAGAGGCAATCAGCCCCAGCATTTT. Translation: CASSLIRGNQPQHF.

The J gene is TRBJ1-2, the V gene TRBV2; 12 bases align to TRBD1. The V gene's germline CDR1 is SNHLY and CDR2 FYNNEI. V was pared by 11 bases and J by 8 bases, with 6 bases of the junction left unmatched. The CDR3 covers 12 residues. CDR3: CAGRDRGPGYTF. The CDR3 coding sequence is TGTGCCGGCCGGGACAGGGGGCCAGGCTACACCTTC.

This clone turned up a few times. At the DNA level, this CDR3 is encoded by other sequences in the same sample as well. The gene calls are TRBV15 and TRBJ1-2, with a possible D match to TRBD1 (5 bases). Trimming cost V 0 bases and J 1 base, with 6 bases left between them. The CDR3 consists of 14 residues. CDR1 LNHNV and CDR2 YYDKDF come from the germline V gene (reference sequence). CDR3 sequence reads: CATSREGGNYGYTF. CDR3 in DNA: TGTGCCACCAGCAGAGAGGGGGGTAACTATGGCTACACCTTC.

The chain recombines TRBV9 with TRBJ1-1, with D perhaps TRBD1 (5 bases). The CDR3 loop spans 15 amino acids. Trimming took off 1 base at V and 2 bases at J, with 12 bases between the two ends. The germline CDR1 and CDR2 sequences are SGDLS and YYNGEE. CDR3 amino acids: CASSVYDDRNTEAFF. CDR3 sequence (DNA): TGTGCCAGCAGCGTATATGATGACAGAAACACTGAAGCTTTCTTT.

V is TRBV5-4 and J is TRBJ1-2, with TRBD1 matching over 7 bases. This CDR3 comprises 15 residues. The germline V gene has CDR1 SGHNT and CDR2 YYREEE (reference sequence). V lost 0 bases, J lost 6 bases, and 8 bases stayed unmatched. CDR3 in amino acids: CASSLDRGLGNGYTF. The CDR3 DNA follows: TGTGCCAGCAGCTTGGACAGGGGATTAGGGAATGGCTACACCTTC. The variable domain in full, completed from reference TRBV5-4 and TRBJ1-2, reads ETGVTQSPTHLIKTRGQQVTLRCSSQSGHNTVSWYQQALGQGPQFIFQYYREEENGRGNFPPRFSGLQFPNYSSELNVNALELDDSALYLCASSLDRGLGNGYTFGSGTRLTVV.

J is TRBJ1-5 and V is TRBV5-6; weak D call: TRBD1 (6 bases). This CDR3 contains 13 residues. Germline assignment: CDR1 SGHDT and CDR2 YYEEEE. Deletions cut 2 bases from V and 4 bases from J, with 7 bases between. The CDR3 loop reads CASSFTGNQPQHF. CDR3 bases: TGTGCCAGCAGCTTTACAGGGAATCAGCCCCAGCATTTT.

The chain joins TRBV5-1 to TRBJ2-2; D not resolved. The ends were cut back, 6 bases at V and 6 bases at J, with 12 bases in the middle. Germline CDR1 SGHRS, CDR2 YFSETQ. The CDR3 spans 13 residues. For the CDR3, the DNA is TGCGCCAGCACCCCGGTCGCCCCCGGGGAGCTGTTTTTT. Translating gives CASTPVAPGELFF.

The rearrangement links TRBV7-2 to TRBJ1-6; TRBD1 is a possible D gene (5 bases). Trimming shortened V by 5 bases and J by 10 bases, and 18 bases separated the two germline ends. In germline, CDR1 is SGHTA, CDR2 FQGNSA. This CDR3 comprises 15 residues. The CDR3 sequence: CASSPQVTLGSPLHF. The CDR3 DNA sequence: TGTGCCAGCAGCCCACAGGTTACGTTAGGATCACCCCTCCACTTT.

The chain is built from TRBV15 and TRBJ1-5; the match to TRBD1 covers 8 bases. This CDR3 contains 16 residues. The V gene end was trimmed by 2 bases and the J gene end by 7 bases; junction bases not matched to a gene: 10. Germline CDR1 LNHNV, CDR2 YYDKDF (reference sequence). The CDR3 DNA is TGTGCCACCAGCAGACAGTCGACAGGGGATAGACAGCCCCAGCATTTT. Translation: CATSRQSTGDRQPQHF.

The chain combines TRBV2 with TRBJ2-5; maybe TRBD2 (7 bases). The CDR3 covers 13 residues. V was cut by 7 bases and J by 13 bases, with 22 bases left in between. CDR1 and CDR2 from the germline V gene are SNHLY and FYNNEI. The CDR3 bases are TGTGCCAGCAATCCGGGGGGCACCCTCAGTGGGTACTTC. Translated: CASNPGGTLSGYF. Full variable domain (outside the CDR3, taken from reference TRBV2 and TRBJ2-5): EPEVTQTPSHQVTQMGQEVILRCVPISNHLYFYWYRQILGQKVEFLVSFYNNEISEKSEIFDDQFSVERPDGSNFTLKIRSTKLEDSAMYFCASNPGGTLSGYFGPGTRLLVL.

CDR3 protein: CASSLAPRGNQPQHF. The CDR3, as DNA: TGTGCCAGCAGCTTAGCACCCAGGGGAAATCAGCCCCAGCATTTT. The rearrangement joins TRBV7-2 to TRBJ1-5; TRBD1 might be the D (6 bases). This CDR3 is 15 amino acids long. Germline assignment: CDR1 SGHTA and CDR2 FQGNSA. Trimming cost V 0 bases and J 4 bases, with 10 bases left between them.

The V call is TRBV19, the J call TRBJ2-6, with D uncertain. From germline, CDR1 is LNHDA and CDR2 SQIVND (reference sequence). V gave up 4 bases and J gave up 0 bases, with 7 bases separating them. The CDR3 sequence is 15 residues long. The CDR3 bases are TGTGCCAGTAGTACTCAGGACTCTGGGGCCAACGTCCTGACTTTC. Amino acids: CASSTQDSGANVLTF. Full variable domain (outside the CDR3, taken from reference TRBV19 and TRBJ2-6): DGGITQSPKYLFRKEGQNVTLSCEQNLNHDAMYWYRQDPGQGLRLIYYSQIVNDFQKGDIAEGYSVSREKKESFPLTVTSAQKNPTAFYLCASSTQDSGANVLTFGAGSRLTVL.

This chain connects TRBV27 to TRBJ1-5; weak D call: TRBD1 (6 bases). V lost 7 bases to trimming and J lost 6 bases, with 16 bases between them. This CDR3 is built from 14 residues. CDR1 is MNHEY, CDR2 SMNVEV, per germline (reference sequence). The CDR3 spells CASNIRSGVQPQHF. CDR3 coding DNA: TGTGCCAGCAACATTCGGTCAGGGGTTCAGCCCCAGCATTTT.

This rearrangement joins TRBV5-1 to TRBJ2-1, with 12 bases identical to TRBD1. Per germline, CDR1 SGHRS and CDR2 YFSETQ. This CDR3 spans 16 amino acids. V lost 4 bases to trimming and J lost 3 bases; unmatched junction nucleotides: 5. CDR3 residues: CASSPGTGGSYNEQFF. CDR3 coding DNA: TGCGCCAGCAGCCCGGGGACAGGGGGCAGCTACAATGAGCAGTTCTTC.

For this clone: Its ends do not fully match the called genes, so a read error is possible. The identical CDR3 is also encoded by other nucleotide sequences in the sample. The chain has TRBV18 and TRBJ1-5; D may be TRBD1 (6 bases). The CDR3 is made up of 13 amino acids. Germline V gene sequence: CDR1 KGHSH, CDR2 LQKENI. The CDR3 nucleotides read TGTGCCAGCTCCCCACCAGGGGATCAGCCCCAGCATTTT. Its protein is CASSPPGDQPQHF.

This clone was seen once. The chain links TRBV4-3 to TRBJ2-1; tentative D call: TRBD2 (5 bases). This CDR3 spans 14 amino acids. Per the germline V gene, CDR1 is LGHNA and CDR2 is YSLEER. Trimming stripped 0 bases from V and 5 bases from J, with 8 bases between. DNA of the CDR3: TGCGCCAGCAGCCAAGATGGGAGAAACAATGAGCAGTTCTTC. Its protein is CASSQDGRNNEQFF.

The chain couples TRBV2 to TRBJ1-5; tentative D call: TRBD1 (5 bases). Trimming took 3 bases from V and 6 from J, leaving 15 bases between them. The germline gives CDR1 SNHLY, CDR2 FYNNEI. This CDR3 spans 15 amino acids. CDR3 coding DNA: TGTGCCAGCAGTGACGACCAGGGAAGGGTTCAGCCCCAGCATTTT. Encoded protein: CASSDDQGRVQPQHF.

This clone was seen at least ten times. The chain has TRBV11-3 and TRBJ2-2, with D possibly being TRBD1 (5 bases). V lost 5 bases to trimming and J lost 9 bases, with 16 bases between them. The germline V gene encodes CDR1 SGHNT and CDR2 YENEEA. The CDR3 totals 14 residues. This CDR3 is CASSPGHPPRELFF. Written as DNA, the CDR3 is TGTGCCAGCAGCCCCGGACACCCTCCGAGGGAGCTGTTTTTT.

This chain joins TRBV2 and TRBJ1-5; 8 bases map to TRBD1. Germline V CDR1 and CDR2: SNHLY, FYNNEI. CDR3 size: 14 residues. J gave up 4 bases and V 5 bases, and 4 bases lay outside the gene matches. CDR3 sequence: CASSSTGGNQPQHF. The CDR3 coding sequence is TGTGCCAGCAGTAGCACAGGGGGAAATCAGCCCCAGCATTTT.

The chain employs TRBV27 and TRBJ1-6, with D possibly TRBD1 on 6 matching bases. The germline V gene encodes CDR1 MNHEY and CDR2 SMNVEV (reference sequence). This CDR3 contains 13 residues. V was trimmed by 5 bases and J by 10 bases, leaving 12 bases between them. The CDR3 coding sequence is TGTGCCAGCAGTAATAACAGGGACTCACCCCTCCACTTT. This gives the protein CASSNNRDSPLHF.

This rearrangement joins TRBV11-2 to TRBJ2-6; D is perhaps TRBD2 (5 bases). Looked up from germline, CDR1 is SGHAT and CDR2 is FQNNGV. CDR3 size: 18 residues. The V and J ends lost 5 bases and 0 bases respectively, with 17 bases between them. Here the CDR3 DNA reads TGTGCCAGCAGCGGTTTGGTGAAAGGACTCTCTGGGGCCAACGTCCTGACTTTC. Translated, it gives CASSGLVKGLSGANVLTF.

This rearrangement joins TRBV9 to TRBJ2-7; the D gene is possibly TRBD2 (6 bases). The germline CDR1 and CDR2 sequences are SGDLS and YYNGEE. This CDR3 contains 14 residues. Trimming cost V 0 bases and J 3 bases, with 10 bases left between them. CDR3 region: CASSVADSGYEQYF. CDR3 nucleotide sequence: TGTGCCAGCAGCGTAGCTGATAGCGGCTACGAGCAGTACTTC.

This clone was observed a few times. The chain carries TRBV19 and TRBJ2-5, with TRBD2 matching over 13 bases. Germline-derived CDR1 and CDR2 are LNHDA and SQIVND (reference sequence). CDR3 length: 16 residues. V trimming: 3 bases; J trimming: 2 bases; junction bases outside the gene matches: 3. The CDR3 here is CASSISTSGGQETQYF. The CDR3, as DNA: TGTGCCAGTAGTATCTCGACTAGCGGGGGGCAAGAGACCCAGTACTTC.

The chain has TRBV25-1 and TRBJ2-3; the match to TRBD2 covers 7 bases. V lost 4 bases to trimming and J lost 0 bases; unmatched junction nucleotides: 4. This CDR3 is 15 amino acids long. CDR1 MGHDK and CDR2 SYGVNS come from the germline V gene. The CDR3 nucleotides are TGTGCCAGCAGTGGTCCTAGCGGTAGCACAGATACGCAGTATTTT. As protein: CASSGPSGSTDTQYF. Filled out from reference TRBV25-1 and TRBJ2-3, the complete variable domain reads EADIYQTPRYLVIGTGKKITLECSQTMGHDKMYWYQQDPGMELHLIHYSYGVNSTEKGDLSSESTVSRIRTEHFPLTLESARPSHTSQYLCASSGPSGSTDTQYFGPGTRLTVL.

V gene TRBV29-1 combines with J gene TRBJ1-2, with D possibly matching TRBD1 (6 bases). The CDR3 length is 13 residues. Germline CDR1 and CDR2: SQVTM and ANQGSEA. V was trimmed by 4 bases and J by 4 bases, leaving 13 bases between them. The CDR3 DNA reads TGCAGCGTTGGGTTAGGGACAACCTATGGCTACACCTTC. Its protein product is CSVGLGTTYGYTF.